This entry lists 22 T cell receptor beta chains sequenced from one sample in a study of blood T cell repertoires in COVID-19. The protocol was immunoSEQ multiplex PCR, while the TCRdb copy is restricted to in-frame clones and leaves out a portion. The sample records just under 100,000 clones, just over 85% being singletons. The sequenced sample consisted of peripheral blood. The receptors were gathered from a woman aged 60 to 75 in a cohort sampled during active or convalescent COVID-19.

The chain carries TRBV30 and TRBJ2-5; 9 bases line up with TRBD1. Trimming at V came to 7 bases and at J to 4 bases, leaving 4 bases not matched to a gene. Germline CDR1 and CDR2: GTSNPN and SVGIG (reference sequence). This CDR3 contains 12 residues. This CDR3 reads CASDRGGETQYF. CDR3 DNA sequence: TGTGCCTCGGACAGGGGAGGAGAGACCCAGTACTTC.

The V and J genes are TRBV7-9 and TRBJ1-2, with 9 nucleotides matching TRBD1. Unmatched junction bases numbered 8, after V lost 5 bases and J lost 7 bases. The CDR3 totals 14 residues. Germline V CDR1 and CDR2: SEHNR, FQNEAQ (reference sequence). CDR3: CASSADRGFGGYTF. Written as DNA, the CDR3 is TGTGCCAGCAGCGCGGACAGGGGTTTTGGTGGCTACACCTTC. The entire variable domain, with the rest obtained from reference TRBV7-9 and TRBJ1-2, is as follows: DTGVSQNPRHKITKRGQNVTFRCDPISEHNRLYWYRQTLGQGPEFLTYFQNEAQLEKSRLLSDRFSAERPKGSFSTLEIQRTEQGDSAMYLCASSADRGFGGYTFGSGTRLTVV.

This chain connects TRBV3-1 (or the pseudogene TRBV3-2) to TRBJ1-2, with D possibly matching TRBD1 (5 bases). CDR3 size: 13 residues. Trimming took off 4 bases at V and 4 bases at J, with 10 bases between the two ends. Germline CDR1 and CDR2: LGHDT and YNNKEL (reference sequence). The CDR3: CASSPKTVYGYTF. CDR3 nucleotides: TGTGCCAGCAGCCCGAAGACAGTCTATGGCTACACCTTC.

This rearrangement joins TRBV20-1 to TRBJ1-5; no reliable D call. CDR3 length equals 14 residues. CDR1 and CDR2 from the germline V gene are DFQATT and SNEGSKA (reference sequence). The V and J ends lost 3 bases and 0 bases respectively, with 9 bases between them. CDR3 loop: CSASPGNSNQPQHF. CDR3 DNA sequence: TGCAGTGCTAGTCCCGGGAATAGCAATCAGCCCCAGCATTTT.

This rearrangement joins TRBV30 to TRBJ2-4; weak D call: TRBD1 (5 bases). CDR3 size: 14 residues. V gave up 3 bases and J gave up 7 bases, with 16 bases separating them. Germline V gene sequence: CDR1 GTSNPN, CDR2 SVGIG (reference sequence). The DNA of the CDR3 is TGTGCCTGGAGCCTCCTAGGGGTTACGAACATTCAGTACTTC. Translated: CAWSLLGVTNIQYF.

The V and J genes are TRBV6-2 or TRBV6-3 and TRBJ1-5; D ambiguous. The germline CDR1 and CDR2 sequences are MNHEY and SVGEGT. Trimming cost V 0 bases and J 4 bases, with 19 bases left between them. The CDR3 length is 18 residues. The CDR3 here is CASSYSLSLRQVNQPQHF. As DNA, the CDR3 is TGTGCCAGCAGTTACTCCCTATCACTTCGGCAGGTTAATCAGCCCCAGCATTTT.

The chain recombines TRBV24-1 with TRBJ1-2, with D possibly TRBD1 on 5 matching bases. CDR1 and CDR2 (germline): KGHDR, SFDVKD. Trimming took 0 bases from V and 4 from J, leaving 11 bases between them. This CDR3 spans 15 amino acids. The CDR3 region is CATSDLSQGTYGYTF. Written as DNA, the CDR3 is TGTGCCACCAGTGATTTGTCCCAGGGCACCTATGGCTACACCTTC.

The chain joins TRBV5-1 to TRBJ1-1; 7 bases match TRBD1. The CDR3 loop spans 17 amino acids. Germline V gives CDR1 SGHRS, CDR2 YFSETQ. Trimming removed 3 bases from V and 1 base from J; junction bases left unmatched: 12. DNA of the CDR3: TGCGCCAGCAGCTATTATGCCCCTACAGGGGCGAACACTGAAGCTTTCTTT. This gives the protein CASSYYAPTGANTEAFF.

This clone has only one observation. This chain connects TRBV5-6 to TRBJ2-1; the D is unclear. The germline gives CDR1 SGHDT, CDR2 YYEEEE. The V end was cut by 0 bases, the J end by 3 bases, with 7 bases between. CDR3 length: 14 residues. The CDR3 loop is CASSLAGDYNEQFF. CDR3 nucleotides: TGTGCCAGCAGCTTGGCGGGTGACTACAATGAGCAGTTCTTC. The full variable domain, rest sourced from reference TRBV5-6 and TRBJ2-1, is DAGVTQSPTHLIKTRGQQVTLRCSPKSGHDTVSWYQQALGQGPQFIFQYYEEEERQRGNFPDRFSGHQFPNYSSELNVNALLLGDSALYLCASSLAGDYNEQFFGPGTRLTVL.

The chain's CDR3 is CASNWWLDRGNTEAFF. DNA of the CDR3: TGTGCCAGCAACTGGTGGTTGGACAGGGGGAACACTGAAGCTTTCTTT. The chain joins TRBV5-8 to TRBJ1-1; 9 bases are a match to TRBD1. Trimming at V came to 6 bases and at J to 1 base, leaving 10 bases not matched to a gene. The CDR3 contains 16 residues. Germline CDR1 is SGHTS and CDR2 is YDEGEE.

CDR3 protein: CASRRGEGATEAFF. CDR3 coding DNA: TGTGCCAGCAGGCGGGGGGAGGGCGCCACTGAAGCTTTCTTT. J is TRBJ1-1 and V is TRBV2; tentative D call: TRBD1 (5 bases). Trimming stripped 6 bases from V and 4 bases from J, with 15 bases between. Germline CDR1 is SNHLY and CDR2 is FYNNEI. This CDR3 contains 14 residues.

The genes are TRBV4-1 and TRBJ1-1; the match to TRBD1 covers 10 bases. V lost 5 bases to trimming and J lost 3 bases; unmatched junction nucleotides: 9. The CDR3 has 16 amino acids. CDR1 is MGHRA and CDR2 is YSYEKL in the germline V gene. This chain's CDR3 is CASSKKGTGADTEAFF. As DNA, the CDR3 is TGCGCCAGCAGCAAAAAGGGGACAGGGGCGGACACTGAAGCTTTCTTT.

The rearrangement uses TRBV6-1 and TRBJ2-1; the match to TRBD1 covers 7 bases. This CDR3 is 12 amino acids long. The junction had 3 bases not matched to a gene; V was cut back by 5 bases and J by 8 bases. Germline V gives CDR1 MNHNS, CDR2 SASEGT. Here the CDR3 reads CASSSTGDEQFF. CDR3 nucleotide sequence: TGTGCCAGCAGTTCCACAGGGGATGAGCAGTTCTTC.

This chain connects TRBV28 to TRBJ2-2; 8 nucleotides agree with TRBD2. The CDR3 has 14 residues. Losses at the gene ends were 6 bases for V and 6 bases for J; bases not matched to a gene: 6. Germline V gene lookup returns CDR1 MDHEN and CDR2 SYDVKM. The CDR3 nucleotides read TGTGCCAGCAGCTTAGCGGGGAGGGCCGGGGAGCTGTTTTTT. Translated: CASSLAGRAGELFF.

This clone occurred once. The CDR3 loop reads CASRFRDYEQYF. The CDR3 region has the DNA TGTGCCAGCAGATTCCGGGACTACGAGCAGTACTTC. The gene calls are TRBV6-5 and TRBJ2-7, with D perhaps matching TRBD2 (5 bases). Germline V gene lookup returns CDR1 MNHEY and CDR2 SVGAGI. There are 12 residues in the CDR3. V lost 6 bases and J 3 bases, leaving 9 bases between the germline ends.

V usage is TRBV3-1 (or the pseudogene TRBV3-2) and J usage is TRBJ2-2; D might be TRBD2 (5 bases). V lost 1 base, J lost 8 bases, and 20 bases lay in between. This CDR3 has 17 residues. The germline V gene encodes CDR1 LGHDT and CDR2 YNNKEL (reference sequence). CDR3 protein: CASSQVERRVVGGELFF. DNA of the CDR3: TGTGCCAGCAGCCAAGTGGAGAGGCGGGTCGTAGGTGGGGAGCTGTTTTTT.

This rearrangement joins TRBV6-5 to TRBJ1-1; D is unresolved. Germline V gives CDR1 MNHEY, CDR2 SVGAGI. The germline V and J ends were trimmed by 0 bases and 3 bases, with 5 bases remaining between them. The CDR3 is made up of 13 amino acids. CDR3 protein: CASSYSSYTEAFF. CDR3 nucleotides: TGTGCCAGCAGTTACTCGAGTTACACTGAAGCTTTCTTT.

The chain carries TRBV6-5 and TRBJ1-4; the D gene is possibly TRBD1 (6 bases). The germline gives CDR1 MNHEY, CDR2 SVGAGI. The CDR3 totals 15 residues. Trimming shortened V by 0 bases and J by 4 bases, and 9 bases separated the two germline ends. In nucleotides, the CDR3 is TGTGCCAGCAGTTACTCCGGACAGTTTAATGAAAAACTGTTTTTT. Translation gives CASSYSGQFNEKLFF.

This clone was recorded a few times. The J gene is TRBJ1-6, the V gene TRBV4-1, with D tentatively TRBD1 (6 bases). Germline V gene data show CDR1 as MGHRA and CDR2 as YSYEKL. The CDR3 spans 16 residues. Trimming took 1 base from V and 5 from J, leaving 12 bases between them. The CDR3 region is CASSQGRQVNNSPLHF. The CDR3 nucleotides are TGCGCCAGCAGCCAAGGGCGACAGGTTAATAATTCACCCCTCCACTTT.

This rearrangement joins TRBV5-1 to TRBJ2-1; no clear D gene. The germline V gene encodes CDR1 SGHRS and CDR2 YFSETQ. CDR3 length: 14 amino acids. Trimming stripped 0 bases from V and 3 bases from J, with 7 bases between. CDR3 amino acids: CASSLGANYNEQFF. The CDR3 bases are TGCGCCAGCAGCTTGGGGGCCAACTACAATGAGCAGTTCTTC.

The chain couples TRBV6-6 to TRBJ1-5; 8 bases match TRBD1. The V segment lost 4 bases and the J segment 6 bases; nucleotides outside the gene matches: 8. The CDR3 is 15 amino acids. Germline-derived CDR1 and CDR2 are MNHNY and SVGAGI (reference sequence). CDR3 nucleotide sequence: TGTGCCAGCAGTTTCGGGCAGGGGGCAGTTCAGCCCCAGCATTTT. Translating it yields CASSFGQGAVQPQHF.

The rearrangement uses TRBV19 and TRBJ2-1; possible D gene TRBD1, 6 bases. The CDR3 loop spans 17 amino acids. Germline CDR1 is LNHDA and CDR2 is SQIVND (reference sequence). V dropped 4 bases and J dropped 7 bases, with 23 bases sitting between them. In nucleotides, the CDR3 is TGTGCCAGTAGTAGAAATACAGGGAAGGGACGGTTTAATGAGCAGTTCTTC. Residues: CASSRNTGKGRFNEQFF.